This T cell receptor beta chain emerged from a study of blood T cell repertoires in COVID-19. Study-level background: Specimens from acute and convalescent COVID-19 originated in the United States, Italy and Spain.

What the recovered Cohort 3 donors had was two negative PCRs, clearance, or symptom resolution. Only a few counts were recorded for this clone. Under the authors' procedure: Researchers report that nucleated cell counts were estimated from reference gene primer amplification. The protocol was immunoSEQ multiplex PCR, while the TCRdb copy is restricted to in-frame clones and leaves out a portion. The V and J calls and clone size come from that table; D and trimming were worked out from the DNA. Counted here are roughly 150,000 clones, roughly 85% occurring once; the ten biggest clones make up over 15%. The length of the CDR3 is 15 residues. Germline V gene sequence: CDR1 SGHRS, CDR2 YFSETQ. J gave up 2 bases and V 3 bases, and 6 bases lay outside the gene matches.

This sequence joins TRBV5-1 and TRBJ1-1; 8 bases agree with TRBD1. This receptor was obtained from a man aged 60 to 69 who had recovered from COVID-19. Sequenced: PBMCs or T cells enriched from blood (not recorded which). CDR3 protein: CASSWKQGGNTEAFF. The CDR3, as DNA: TGCGCCAGCAGCTGGAAACAGGGGGGAAACACTGAAGCTTTCTTT.